The present T cell receptor beta chain was sequenced within a study of T cell repertoires in cytomegalovirus infection. Study-wide context: Newly reported HLA-C-restricted and thoroughly characterized HLA-B-restricted CMV epitopes were employed. Study conclusions and caveats: The response measured ex vivo was dominated by TCR beta clonotypes (HLA-C-restricted and CMV-specific). Accumulated public TCR beta family frequency recognized individuals carrying CMV together with the relevant HLA.

TCRdb itself ran the reads through MiXCR, one entry per CDR3 protein. Here the sample spans about 770,000 distinct CDR3 sequences, about 29% being singletons. In germline, CDR1 is MDHEN, CDR2 SYDVKM. After removal of 3 bases from V and 5 bases from J, the junction contained 15 bases not matched to a gene. The CDR3 runs 17 residues. Only a few counts were recorded for this clonotype. Its antigen is not known. This chain joins TRBV28 and TRBJ1-1, with 7 bases aligning to TRBD1. The source material was cultured CD8+ T cells from PBMCs, sampled from culture after CMV antigen stimulation. The clonotype originates from a human donor in good health (CMV status not recorded). Some clones in this sample may be carry-over from other donors' samples. The CDR3 DNA reads as TGTGCCAGCAGTTTCCCCACAGGGGACGCCATTGGAACTGAAGCTTTCTTT. Its translation: CASSFPTGDAIGTEAFF.